This T cell receptor beta chain originates from a study of T-cell reconstitution after alpha-beta-depleted transplantation in children. Study-level points and caveats: By one year post-transplant, T-cell counts and diversity largely arose from T cells that were newly produced. Roughly two months post-transplant, alpha-beta T cells reportedly originated from several hundred graft clones that had expanded. Some patients showed high day-60 TCRbeta diversity, which derived from surviving recipient T cells and thymic progenitors.

Unique molecular identifiers were incorporated when the TCRbeta library was constructed. A single record per CDR3 protein comes from TCRdb applying MiXCR to the PCR reads. This table holds about a million distinct CDR3 sequences, about 29% found once. Trimming shortened V by 4 bases and J by 0 bases, and 7 bases separated the two germline ends. Germline lookup yields CDR1 SGHKS and CDR2 YYEKEE (reference sequence). This CDR3 has 14 residues. This clonotype was found a few times. Antigen: not known. The material sequenced was PBMCs, mostly from graft donor cells, taken 360 days after TCRalphabeta/CD19-depleted stem cell transplant. The chain is built from TRBV5-5 and TRBJ1-4; D remains unclear. This sequence originates from a boy younger than two who had a stem cell transplant for SCID, so the T cells may come from the graft donor. Here the CDR3 reads CASSRDATNEKLFF. CDR3 bases: TGTGCCAGCAGCCGAGATGCAACTAATGAAAAACTGTTTTTT.